Reported below is one T cell receptor (beta chain). This sample also contains other DNA sequences that code for the same CDR3. The sample belongs to a study of CD8+ T cells in alopecia areata. Study details: Treated patients were given oral tofacitinib, which was dosed at 5 to 10 mg twice daily. Patients in the study were on tofacitinib for 6 to 18 months, then off it for 6 months.

V was pared by 0 bases and J by 4 bases, with 4 bases of the junction left unmatched. Germline V lookup: CDR1 GTSNPN, CDR2 SVGIG (reference sequence). This CDR3 region has 14 residues. Sequencing templates came from extracted RNA that was reverse transcribed into cDNA. Clones were read by immunoSEQ multiplex PCR, and TCRdb kept only the in-frame ones, dropping some. The profile covers 90,000 to 100,000 clones, with around 38% appearing a single time and 1% to 1.5% taken by the ten largest. The chain couples TRBV30 to TRBJ2-3; 7 positions match TRBD2. This clonotype was obtained from a human donor with alopecia areata. The sample taken for sequencing was CD4+ T cells sorted from blood. This chain's CDR3 is CAWSVGGTADTQYF. The CDR3 DNA sequence: TGTGCCTGGAGTGTGGGGGGGACCGCAGATACGCAGTATTTT.